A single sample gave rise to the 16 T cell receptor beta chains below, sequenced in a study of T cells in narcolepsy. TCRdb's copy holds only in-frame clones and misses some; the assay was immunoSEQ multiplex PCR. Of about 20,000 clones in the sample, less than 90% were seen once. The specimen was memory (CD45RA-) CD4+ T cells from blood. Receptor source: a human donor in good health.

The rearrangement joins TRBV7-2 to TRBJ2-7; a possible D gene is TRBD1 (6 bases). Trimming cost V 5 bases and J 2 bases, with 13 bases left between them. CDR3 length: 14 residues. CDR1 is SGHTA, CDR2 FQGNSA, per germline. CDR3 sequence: CASSDRFGPYEQYF. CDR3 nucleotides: TGTGCCAGCAGCGACAGGTTCGGACCCTACGAGCAGTACTTC.

CDR3: CASSESFGTGYNEQFF. CDR3 DNA: TGTGCCAGCAGTGAATCTTTCGGGACAGGGTACAATGAGCAGTTCTTC. V usage is TRBV2 and J usage is TRBJ2-1; 9 nucleotides line up with TRBD1. V gave up 2 bases and J gave up 4 bases; unmatched junction bases: 6. Germline-derived CDR1 and CDR2 are SNHLY and FYNNEI. The CDR3 is 16 residues long.

This CDR3 reads CASSLEGSGRGRTDTQYF. DNA for the CDR3: TGTGCCAGCAGCTTGGAGGGTAGCGGGAGGGGACGCACAGATACGCAGTATTTT. This chain connects TRBV7-3 to TRBJ2-3; 11 bases align to TRBD2. The CDR3 has 18 residues. Trimming removed 3 bases from V and 1 base from J; junction bases left unmatched: 9. Germline lookup yields CDR1 SGHTA and CDR2 FQGTGA.

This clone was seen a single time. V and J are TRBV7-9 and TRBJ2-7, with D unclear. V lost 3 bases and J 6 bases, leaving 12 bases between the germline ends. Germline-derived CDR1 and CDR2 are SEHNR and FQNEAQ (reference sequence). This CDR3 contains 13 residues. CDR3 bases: TGTGCCAGCAGCTTCCACACTGGTGGCGAGCAGTACTTC. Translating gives CASSFHTGGEQYF.

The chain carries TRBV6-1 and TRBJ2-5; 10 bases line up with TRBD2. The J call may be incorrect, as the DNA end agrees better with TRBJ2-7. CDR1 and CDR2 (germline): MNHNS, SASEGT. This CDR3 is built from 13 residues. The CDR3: CATGLADSYEQYF. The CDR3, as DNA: TGTGCCACCGGACTAGCGGACTCCTACGAGCAGTACTTC.

The CDR3 DNA sequence: TGTGCCAGCAGTAAAGACAATCAGCCCCAGCATTTT. Its protein product is CASSKDNQPQHF. This sequence joins TRBV6-1 and TRBJ1-5; D call uncertain. Between the trimmed V and J ends, which lost 5 bases and 3 bases, there was a span of 5 bases. Germline V gene lookup returns CDR1 MNHNS and CDR2 SASEGT. CDR3 length: 12 amino acids.

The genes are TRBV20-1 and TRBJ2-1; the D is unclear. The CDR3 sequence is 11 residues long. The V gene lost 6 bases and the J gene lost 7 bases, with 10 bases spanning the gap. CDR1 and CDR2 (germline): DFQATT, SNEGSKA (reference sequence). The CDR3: CSAPLKNEQFF. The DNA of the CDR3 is TGCAGTGCCCCTCTGAAGAATGAGCAGTTCTTC.

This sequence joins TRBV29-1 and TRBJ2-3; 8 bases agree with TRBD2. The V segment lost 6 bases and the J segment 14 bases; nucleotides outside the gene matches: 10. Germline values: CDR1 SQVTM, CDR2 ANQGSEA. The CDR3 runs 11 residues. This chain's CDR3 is CSVLSGSGLYF. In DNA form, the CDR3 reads TGCAGCGTCCTCAGCGGGAGTGGGCTGTATTTT.

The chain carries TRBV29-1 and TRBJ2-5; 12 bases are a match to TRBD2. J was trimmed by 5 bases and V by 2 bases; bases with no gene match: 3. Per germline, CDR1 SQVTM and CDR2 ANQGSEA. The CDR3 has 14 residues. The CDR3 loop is CSVEPTSGSETQYF. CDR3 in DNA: TGCAGCGTTGAACCGACTAGCGGGAGTGAGACCCAGTACTTC. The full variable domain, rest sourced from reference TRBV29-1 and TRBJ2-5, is SAVISQKPSRDICQRGTSLTIQCQVDSQVTMMFWYRQQPGQSLTLIATANQGSEATYESGFVIDKFPISRPNLTFSTLTVSNMSPEDSSIYLCSVEPTSGSETQYFGPGTRLLVL.

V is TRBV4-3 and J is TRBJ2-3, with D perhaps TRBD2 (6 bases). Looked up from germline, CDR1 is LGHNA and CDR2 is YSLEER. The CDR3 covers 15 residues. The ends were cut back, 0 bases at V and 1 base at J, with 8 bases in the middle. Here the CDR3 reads CASSQDQRGTDTQYF. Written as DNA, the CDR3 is TGCGCCAGCAGCCAAGATCAGCGGGGCACAGATACGCAGTATTTT.

The CDR3 region has the DNA TGCGCCAGCAGTTTGGACAGGGCCGTGGAAGGCAATCAGCCCCAGCATTTT. This codes for CASSLDRAVEGNQPQHF. The J gene is TRBJ1-5, the V gene TRBV4-3; 8 bases match TRBD1. The CDR3 spans 17 residues. The germline gives CDR1 LGHNA, CDR2 YSLEER. The V segment lost 6 bases and the J segment 2 bases; nucleotides outside the gene matches: 12.

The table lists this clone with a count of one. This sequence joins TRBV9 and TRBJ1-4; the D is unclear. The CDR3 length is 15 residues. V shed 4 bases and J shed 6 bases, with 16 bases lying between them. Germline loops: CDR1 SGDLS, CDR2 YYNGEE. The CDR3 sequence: CASSPEDRSDEKLFF. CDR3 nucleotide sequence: TGTGCCAGCAGCCCAGAAGACCGGAGCGATGAAAAACTGTTTTTT.

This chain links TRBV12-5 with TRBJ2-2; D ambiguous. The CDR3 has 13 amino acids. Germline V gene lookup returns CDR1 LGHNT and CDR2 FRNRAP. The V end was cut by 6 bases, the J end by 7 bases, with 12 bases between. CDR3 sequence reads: CASGNTPYGELFF. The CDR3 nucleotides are TGTGCTAGTGGGAATACCCCTTACGGGGAGCTGTTTTTT.

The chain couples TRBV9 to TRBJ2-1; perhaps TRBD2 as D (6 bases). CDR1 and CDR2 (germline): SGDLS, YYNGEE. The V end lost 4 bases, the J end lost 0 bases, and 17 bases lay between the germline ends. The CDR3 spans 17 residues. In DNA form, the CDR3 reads TGTGCCAGCAGCAACCTCGGCGGGATGAGCTCCTACAATGAGCAGTTCTTC. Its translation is CASSNLGGMSSYNEQFF.

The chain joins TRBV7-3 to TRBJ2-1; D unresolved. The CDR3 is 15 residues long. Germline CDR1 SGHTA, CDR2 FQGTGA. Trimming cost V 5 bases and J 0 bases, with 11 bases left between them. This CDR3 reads CASSRELSSYNEQFF. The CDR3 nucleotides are TGTGCCAGCAGCCGAGAGCTGAGCTCCTACAATGAGCAGTTCTTC.

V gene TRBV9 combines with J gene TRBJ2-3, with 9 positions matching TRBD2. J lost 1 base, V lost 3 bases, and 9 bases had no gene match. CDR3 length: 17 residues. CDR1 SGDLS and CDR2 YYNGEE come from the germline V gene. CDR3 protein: CASSERISGRGTDTQYF. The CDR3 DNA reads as TGTGCCAGCAGCGAACGTATTAGCGGGAGAGGCACAGATACGCAGTATTTT.